Listed below are T cell receptor beta chains from one sample, sequenced in a study of cytomegalovirus exposure and HLA in healthy donors. Using immunoSEQ multiplex PCR, the repertoire was profiled, and TCRdb retains in-frame clones only, with some absent. This sample has approximately 220,000 clones, with 70% to 80% found just once. Sequencing used PBMCs. The receptors were sampled from a man in his forties in good health and CMV-seronegative. The CDR3 runs from the conserved cysteine through the conserved F or W.

v_call	j_call	cdr3_aa
TRBV19	TRBJ1-6	CASSTTDYNSPLHF
TRBV2	TRBJ2-3	CASSEWGETQYF
TRBV10-3	TRBJ1-6	CAITSTRDHSPLHF
TRBV27	TRBJ1-1	CASSRGTNTEAFF
TRBV10-3	TRBJ1-2	CAIRPGTGSYGYTF
TRBV28	TRBJ2-7	CASSHGTGGSYEQYF
TRBV6-6	TRBJ1-2	CASLDIAYYGYTF
TRBV29-1	TRBJ2-2	CSADRGKTGELFF
TRBV19	TRBJ1-5	CASSIDRTDSSSNQPQHF
TRBV7-9	TRBJ2-2	CASSPRGNTGELFF
TRBV15	TRBJ1-1	CATSRDQIVNTEAFF
TRBV27	TRBJ1-1	CASSLERHTEAFF
TRBV2	TRBJ1-3	CASRVSGGSGNTIYF
TRBV10-3	TRBJ2-7	CAISGQGPTYEQYF
TRBV9	TRBJ2-3	CASSAGGTSTDTQYF
TRBV9	TRBJ2-1	CASSARRKEGSYNEQFF
TRBV6-1	TRBJ2-3	CASTRQGTSTDTQYF
TRBV5-6	TRBJ1-2	CASSLSGYNYGYTF
TRBV5-5	TRBJ1-1	CASSLRQGANTEAFF
TRBV9	TRBJ2-5	CASSAYRGGETQYF
TRBV4-2	TRBJ1-2	CASSQGGGRSYGYTF
TRBV28	TRBJ2-7	CASGTGTGPYEQYF
TRBV4-3	TRBJ1-1	CASSPDPDRGINTEAFF
TRBV6-5	TRBJ2-7	CASSYSSGSLEQYF
TRBV6-5	TRBJ1-4	CASRRPTDGEKLFF
TRBV10-3	TRBJ1-2	CAISDEQGAANYGYTF
TRBV12-2	TRBJ2-2	CASRGAGTSGIKVKAGELFF
TRBV5-4	TRBJ2-7	CASSSGGTPYEQYF
TRBV5-1	TRBJ1-6	CASSPGQGNNSPLHF
TRBV5-6	TRBJ2-2	CASSLVSSNTGELFF
TRBV18	TRBJ1-3	CASSPEGHTIYF
TRBV10-2	TRBJ2-7	CASSLGLAGDEQYF
TRBV4-2	TRBJ1-1	CASSQAFTEAFF
TRBV5-5	TRBJ1-4	CASSPLSGGGEKLFF
TRBV4-2	TRBJ1-2	CASSQDPTSGSNYGYTF
TRBV28	TRBJ1-2	CASSLRQDYGYTF
TRBV7-9	TRBJ2-2	CASSSYRYTGELFF
TRBV11-3	TRBJ2-1	CASSFLPGSYNEQFF
TRBV5-1	TRBJ2-3	CASSTLRGLTDTQYF
TRBV4-3	TRBJ2-5	CASSQDRTSGGQETQYF
TRBV13	TRBJ2-7	CASSLVVGRGSGSYEQYF
TRBV5-4	TRBJ2-1	CASSLPGLADNEQFF
TRBV14	TRBJ1-2	CASSQLDRGRLSYGYTF
TRBV5-1	TRBJ2-1	CASSLESYNEQFF
TRBV4-1	TRBJ2-1	CASSQDQGDSYNEQFF
TRBV29-1	TRBJ2-3	CSVERPIWREGQTDTQYF